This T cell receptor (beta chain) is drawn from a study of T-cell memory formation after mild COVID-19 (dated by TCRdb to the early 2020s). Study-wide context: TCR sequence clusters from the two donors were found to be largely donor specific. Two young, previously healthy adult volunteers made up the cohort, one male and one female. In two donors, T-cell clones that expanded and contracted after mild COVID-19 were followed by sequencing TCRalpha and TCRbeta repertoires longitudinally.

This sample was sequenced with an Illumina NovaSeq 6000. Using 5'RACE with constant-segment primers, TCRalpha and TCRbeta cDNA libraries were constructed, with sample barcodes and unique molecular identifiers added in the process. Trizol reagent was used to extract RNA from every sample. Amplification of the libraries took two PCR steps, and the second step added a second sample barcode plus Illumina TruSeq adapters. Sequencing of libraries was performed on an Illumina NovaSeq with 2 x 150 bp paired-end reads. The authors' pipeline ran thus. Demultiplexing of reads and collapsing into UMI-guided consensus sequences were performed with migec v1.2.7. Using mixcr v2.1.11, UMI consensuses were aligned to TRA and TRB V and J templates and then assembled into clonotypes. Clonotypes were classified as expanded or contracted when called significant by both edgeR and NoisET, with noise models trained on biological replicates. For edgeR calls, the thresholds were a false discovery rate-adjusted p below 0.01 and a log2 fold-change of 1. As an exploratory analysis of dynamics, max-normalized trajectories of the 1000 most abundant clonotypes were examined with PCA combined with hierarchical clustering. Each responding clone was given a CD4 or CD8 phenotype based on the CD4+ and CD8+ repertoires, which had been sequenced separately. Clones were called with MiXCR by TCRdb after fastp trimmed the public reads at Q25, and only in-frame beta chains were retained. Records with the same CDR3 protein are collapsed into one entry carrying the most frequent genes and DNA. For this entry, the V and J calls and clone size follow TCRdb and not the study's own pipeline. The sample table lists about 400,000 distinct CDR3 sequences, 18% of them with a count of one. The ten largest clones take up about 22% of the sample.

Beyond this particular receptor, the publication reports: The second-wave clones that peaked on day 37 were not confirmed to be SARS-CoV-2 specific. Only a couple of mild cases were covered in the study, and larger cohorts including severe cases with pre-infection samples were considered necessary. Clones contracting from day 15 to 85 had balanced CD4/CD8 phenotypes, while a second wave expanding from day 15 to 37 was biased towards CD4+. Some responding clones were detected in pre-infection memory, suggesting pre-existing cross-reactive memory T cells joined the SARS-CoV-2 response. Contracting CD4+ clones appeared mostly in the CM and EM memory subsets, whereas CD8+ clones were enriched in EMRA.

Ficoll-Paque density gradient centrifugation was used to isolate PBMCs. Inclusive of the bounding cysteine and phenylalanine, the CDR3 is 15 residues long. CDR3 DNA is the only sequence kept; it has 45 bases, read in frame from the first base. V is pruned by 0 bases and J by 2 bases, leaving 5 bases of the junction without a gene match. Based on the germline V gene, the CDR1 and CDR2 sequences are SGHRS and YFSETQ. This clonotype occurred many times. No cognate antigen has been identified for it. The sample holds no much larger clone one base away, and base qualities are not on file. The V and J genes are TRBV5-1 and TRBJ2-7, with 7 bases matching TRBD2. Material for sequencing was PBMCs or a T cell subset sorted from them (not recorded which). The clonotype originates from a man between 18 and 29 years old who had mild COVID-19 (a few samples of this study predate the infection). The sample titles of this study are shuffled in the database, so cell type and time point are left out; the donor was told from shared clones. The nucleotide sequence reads TGCGCCAGCAGCTTGGCTAACGGGGGGACCTACGAGCAGTACTTC. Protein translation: CASSLANGGTYEQYF.